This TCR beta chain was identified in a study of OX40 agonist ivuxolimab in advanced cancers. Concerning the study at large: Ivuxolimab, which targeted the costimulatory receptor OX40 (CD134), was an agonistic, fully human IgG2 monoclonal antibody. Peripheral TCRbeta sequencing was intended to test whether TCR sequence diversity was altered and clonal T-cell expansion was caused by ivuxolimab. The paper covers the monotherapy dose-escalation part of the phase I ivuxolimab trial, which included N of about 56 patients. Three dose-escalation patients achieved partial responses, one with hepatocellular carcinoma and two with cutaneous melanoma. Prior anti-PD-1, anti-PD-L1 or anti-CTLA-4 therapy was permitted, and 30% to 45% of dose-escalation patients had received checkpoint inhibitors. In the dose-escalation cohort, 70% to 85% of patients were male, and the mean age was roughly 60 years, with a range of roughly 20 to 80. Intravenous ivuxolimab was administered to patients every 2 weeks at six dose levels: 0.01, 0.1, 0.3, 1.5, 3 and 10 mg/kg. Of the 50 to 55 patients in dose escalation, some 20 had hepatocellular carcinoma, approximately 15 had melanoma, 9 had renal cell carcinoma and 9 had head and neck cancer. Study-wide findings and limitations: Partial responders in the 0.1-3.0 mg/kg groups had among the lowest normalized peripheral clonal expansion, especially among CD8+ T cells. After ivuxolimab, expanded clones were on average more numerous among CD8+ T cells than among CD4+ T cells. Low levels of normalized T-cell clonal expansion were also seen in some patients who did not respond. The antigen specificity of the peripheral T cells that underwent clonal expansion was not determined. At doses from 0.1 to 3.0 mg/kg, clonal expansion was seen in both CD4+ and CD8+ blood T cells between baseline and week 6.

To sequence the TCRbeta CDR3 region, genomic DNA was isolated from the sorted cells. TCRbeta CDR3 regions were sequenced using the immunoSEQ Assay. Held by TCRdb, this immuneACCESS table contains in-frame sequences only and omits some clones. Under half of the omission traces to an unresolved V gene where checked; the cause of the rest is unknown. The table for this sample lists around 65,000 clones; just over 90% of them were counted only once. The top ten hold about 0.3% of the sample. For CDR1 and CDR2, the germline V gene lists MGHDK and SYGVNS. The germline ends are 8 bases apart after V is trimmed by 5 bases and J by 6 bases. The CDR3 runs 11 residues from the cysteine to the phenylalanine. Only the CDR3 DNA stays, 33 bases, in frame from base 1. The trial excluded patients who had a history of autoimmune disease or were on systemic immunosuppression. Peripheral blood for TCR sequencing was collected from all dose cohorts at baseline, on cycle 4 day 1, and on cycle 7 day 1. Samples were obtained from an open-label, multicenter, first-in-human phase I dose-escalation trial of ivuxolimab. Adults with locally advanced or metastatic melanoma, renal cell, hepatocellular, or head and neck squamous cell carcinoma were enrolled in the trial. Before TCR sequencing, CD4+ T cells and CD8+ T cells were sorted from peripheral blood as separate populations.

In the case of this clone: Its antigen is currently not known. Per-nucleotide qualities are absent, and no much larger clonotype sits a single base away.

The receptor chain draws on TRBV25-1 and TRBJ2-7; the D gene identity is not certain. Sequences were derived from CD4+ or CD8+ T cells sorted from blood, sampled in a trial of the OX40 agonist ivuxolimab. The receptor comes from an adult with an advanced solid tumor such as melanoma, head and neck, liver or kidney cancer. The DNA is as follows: TGTGCCAGCAGTACTCTTGTCGAGCAGTACTTC. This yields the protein CASSTLVEQYF.